Listed below are T cell receptor beta chains from one sample, sequenced in a study of blood T cells in healthy people across ages. TCRdb reprocessed the 5' RACE reads via MiXCR and lists one record per CDR3 protein. The sample records about 2 million distinct CDR3 sequences, around half being singletons. Sequencing was done on a sample of blood. These receptors were taken from a woman in her thirties or forties in good health. Both conserved end residues are part of each CDR3. The order of the fields is clone size, CDR3 length, V gene, D gene, J gene, CDR3 DNA, CDR3 protein. A D gene is named only where the DNA matches it firmly. Not all rows give a size; the values are once, few, many and, for expanded clones, a class.

NA	12	TRBV20-1	NA	TRBJ1-4	TGCAGTGCTAGAGATCACAGGGAAAAACTGTTTTTT	CSARDHREKLFF
many	17	TRBV3-1	NA	TRBJ2-1	TGTGCCAGCACCCCCTCGGGACTCCGCAGCTCCTACAATGAGCAGTTCTTC	CASTPSGLRSSYNEQFF
few	15	TRBV25-1	NA	TRBJ1-2	TGTGCCAGCAGTGAACAGGGCCTGTTTGGCTATGGCTACACCTTC	CASSEQGLFGYGYTF
few	13	TRBV6-5	NA	TRBJ1-1	TGTGCCAGCAGTTACTCGACCGCGACAGGAGCTTTCTTT	CASSYSTATGAFF
NA	16	TRBV15	NA	TRBJ2-3	TGTGCCACCAGCAGAGCCGCTACCAGGGGCACAGATACGCAGTATTTT	CATSRAATRGTDTQYF
NA	13	TRBV11-2	NA	TRBJ2-1	TGTGCCAGCAGATATGAGCTCTACGGTGAGCAGTTCTTC	CASRYELYGEQFF
few	14	TRBV12-5	NA	TRBJ2-3	TGTGCTAGTGGTTCCCTCGAGGCGCCGGATACGCAGTATTTT	CASGSLEAPDTQYF
NA	16	TRBV7-8	TRBD1	TRBJ1-4	TGTGCCAGCAGCTTGGCCCCCGACAGGGTTGACGAAAAACTGTTTTTT	CASSLAPDRVDEKLFF
many	12	TRBV20-1	NA	TRBJ2-7	TGCAGCGCCCGGGACAACTCCTACGAGCAGTACTTC	CSARDNSYEQYF
NA	13	TRBV5-8	NA	TRBJ2-7	TGTGCCAGCAGCTTGGACAATGTCTACGAGCAGTACTTC	CASSLDNVYEQYF
few	15	TRBV6-5	NA	TRBJ1-5	TGTGCCAGCAGTTACTCGGGACAAAACAATCAGCCCCAGCATTTT	CASSYSGQNNQPQHF
NA	12	TRBV2	NA	TRBJ2-5	TGTGCCAGCACCCTAGGGATAGAGACCCAGTACTTC	CASTLGIETQYF
NA	16	TRBV7-2	TRBD1	TRBJ2-1	TGTGCCAGCAGCTTAAGGCCGGACAGGGGTGACAATGAGCAGTTCTTC	CASSLRPDRGDNEQFF
NA	15	TRBV7-9	NA	TRBJ2-1	TGTGCCAGCAGCGGCGGACATTACTCCTACAATGAGCAGTTCTTC	CASSGGHYSYNEQFF
NA	14	TRBV6-1	NA	TRBJ2-5	TGTGCCAGCAGTTATCAAGGGAACCAAGAGACCCAGTACTTC	CASSYQGNQETQYF
NA	14	TRBV27	NA	TRBJ2-5	TGTGCCAGCAGTTCGCGAATGTACCAAGAGACCCAGTACTTC	CASSSRMYQETQYF
NA	14	TRBV27	TRBD1	TRBJ1-2	TGTGCCAGCAGGGGGCCGGACAGGGGGCGAGGCTACACCTTC	CASRGPDRGRGYTF
NA	14	TRBV7-9	TRBD1	TRBJ2-7	TGTGCCAGCAGCTCCCCGGGACAGGAGGGCGAGCAGTACTTC	CASSSPGQEGEQYF
once	14	TRBV12-3/TRBV12-4	TRBD1	TRBJ1-2	TGTGCCAGCAGTGGACAGGGGGCGTCTAATGGCTACACCTTC	CASSGQGASNGYTF
NA	17	TRBV7-8	TRBD2	TRBJ2-3	TGTGCCAGCAGCTTAACGAGGCTAGCGGGGGGATTAGATACGCAGTATTTT	CASSLTRLAGGLDTQYF
few	14	TRBV12-3/TRBV12-4	TRBD1	TRBJ2-7	TGTGCCAGCAGTTTAGGTTACAGGGGGTTGGAGCAGTACTTC	CASSLGYRGLEQYF
NA	17	TRBV12-3/TRBV12-4	TRBD1	TRBJ2-3	TGTGCCAGCAGTCCGGGGACAGGCAATATAGGCACAGATACGCAGTATTTT	CASSPGTGNIGTDTQYF
NA	16	TRBV7-2	NA	TRBJ1-5	TGTGCCAGCAGCTTAAGGTCGAACGGGCTCAATCAGCCCCAGCATTTT	CASSLRSNGLNQPQHF
NA	16	TRBV6-4	TRBD2	TRBJ2-5	TGTGCCAGCAGGGCGACTAGCGGGGGGGCCGTAAATGAGCAGTACTTC	CASRATSGGAVNEQYF
few	16	TRBV27	NA	TRBJ2-4	TGTGCCAGCAGTTTATCGGGCGAGGGCGCCAAAAACATTCAGTACTTC	CASSLSGEGAKNIQYF
NA	15	TRBV27	TRBD2	TRBJ2-5	TGTGCCAGCAGCCTCCCGGGGGGGCCAATCAATGAGCGGTACTTC	CASSLPGGPINERYF
NA	18	TRBV7-2	NA	TRBJ1-6	TGTGCCAGCAGCACTCCGACAGGCGCCCTCTCCTATAATTCACCCCTCCACTTT	CASSTPTGALSYNSPLHF
NA	13	TRBV20-1	NA	TRBJ1-2	TGCAGTGTTTTAGGGGGATTAGGCTATGGCTACACCTTC	CSVLGGLGYGYTF
NA	15	TRBV10-3	NA	TRBJ1-2	TGTGCCATCAGTGAGCTTCAGGGGATAAGTGATGGCTACACCTTC	CAISELQGISDGYTF
NA	15	TRBV4-2	NA	TRBJ1-2	TGTGCCAGCAGCCAAGATCGGCGACAAGAAGCTCTATACACCTTC	CASSQDRRQEALYTF
few	15	TRBV6-5	TRBD1	TRBJ2-5	TGTGCCAGCAGTTACTGGGGACAGGGCCAAGAGACCCAGTACTTC	CASSYWGQGQETQYF
NA	14	TRBV27	NA	TRBJ2-7	TGTGCCAGCAGTTTCATCCCGGGACATTACGAGCAGTACTTC	CASSFIPGHYEQYF
NA	18	TRBV28	TRBD2	TRBJ2-7	TGTGCCAGCAGTTTAAGCGGGACTAGCGGGGGGCTCTCCTACGAGCAGTACTTC	CASSLSGTSGGLSYEQYF
NA	17	TRBV28	NA	TRBJ1-1	TGTGCCAGCAGTCTTTCGGGTTTGGGGGGGCGAAGCACTGAAGCTTTCTTT	CASSLSGLGGRSTEAFF
NA	15	TRBV4-1	NA	TRBJ2-7	TGCGCCAGCAGCCAAGGACCAAAACAGGGCTACGAGCAGTACTTC	CASSQGPKQGYEQYF
once	14	TRBV7-9	NA	TRBJ1-2	TGTGCCAGCGGCCGCGACGGACAGCTCGGTGGCTACACCTTC	CASGRDGQLGGYTF
once	12	TRBV4-1	NA	TRBJ2-3	TGCGCCAGCAGCCAAGAAACAGAACTTCTGTATTTT	CASSQETELLYF
once	16	TRBV12-5	TRBD1	TRBJ2-1	TGTGCTAGTGGGCCTCCCGGGACAGGGGGTTACAATGAGCAGTTCTTC	CASGPPGTGGYNEQFF
NA	17	TRBV14	TRBD1	TRBJ1-1	TGTGCCAGCAGCCATAGGGGGACAGCCTTTAGGTACACTGAAGCTTTCTTT	CASSHRGTAFRYTEAFF
once	14	TRBV20-1	NA	TRBJ2-7	TGCAGCCCTAGGTCGGGGGCTGGGGACAATGAGCAGTACTTC	CSPRSGAGDNEQYF
NA	14	TRBV20-1	NA	TRBJ2-3	TGCAGTGCTAGAGATCACCAGGGTAGAGATACGCAGTATTTT	CSARDHQGRDTQYF
few	18	TRBV6-1	TRBD2	TRBJ2-5	TGTGCCAGCAACAACCCCCCACTAGCGGGGGGCGTCACAAAGACCCAGTACTTC	CASNNPPLAGGVTKTQYF
NA	17	TRBV7-8	TRBD2	TRBJ2-5	TGTGCCAGCAGCTTAGGGACTAGCGGGCTCAGGCAAGAGACCCAGTACTTC	CASSLGTSGLRQETQYF
few	12	TRBV29-1	TRBD2	TRBJ2-1	TGCAGCGTTGGGGGGGGGTGGAATGAGCAGTTCTTC	CSVGGGWNEQFF